This entry lists 6 T cell receptor beta chains sequenced from one sample in a study of blood T cell repertoires in COVID-19. Assay used: immunoSEQ multiplex PCR; TCRdb lists only in-frame clones, some missing. This sample has 150,000 to 200,000 clones, with about 80% found just once. Sequenced material: PBMCs or T cells enriched from blood (not recorded which). The receptors originated from a man aged 55-75 years who had been exposed to COVID-19.

V and J are TRBV7-2 and TRBJ1-3, with a tentative D call TRBD1 (5 bases). Germline V gene sequence: CDR1 SGHTA, CDR2 FQGNSA. There are 15 residues in the CDR3. Deletions cut 1 base from V and 4 bases from J, with 11 bases between. The CDR3 coding sequence is TGTGCCAGCAGCTTAGTAGCAGGGCGAGGAAACACCATATATTTT. It codes for CASSLVAGRGNTIYF.

The genes are TRBV5-1 and TRBJ2-2, with 15 bases aligning to TRBD2. The CDR3 sequence is 18 residues long. V trimming: 4 bases; J trimming: 6 bases; junction bases outside the gene matches: 10. CDR1 and CDR2 from the germline V gene are SGHRS and YFSETQ. CDR3 in amino acids: CASSGGLAGGSGAGELFF. The CDR3 DNA sequence: TGCGCCAGCAGCGGGGGACTAGCGGGAGGAAGTGGCGCCGGGGAGCTGTTTTTT.

The chain links TRBV13 to TRBJ2-7; TRBD2 matches at 7 bases. Germline V gene lookup returns CDR1 PRHDT and CDR2 FYEKMQ (reference sequence). The V gene end was trimmed by 0 bases and the J gene end by 0 bases; junction bases not matched to a gene: 2. The CDR3 is 15 amino acids. The CDR3 DNA sequence: TGTGCCAGCAGCTTAGGGCGGGAGTACTCCTACGAGCAGTACTTC. This sequence encodes CASSLGREYSYEQYF. Filled out from reference TRBV13 and TRBJ2-7, the complete variable domain reads AAGVIQSPRHLIKEKRETATLKCYPIPRHDTVYWYQQGPGQDPQFLISFYEKMQSDKGSIPDRFSAQQFSDYHSELNMSSLELGDSALYFCASSLGREYSYEQYFGPGTRLTVT.

This clone was found a few times. This chain links TRBV27 with TRBJ1-2; 9 bases match TRBD1. This CDR3 has 15 amino acids. After removal of 6 bases from V and 5 bases from J, the junction contained 10 bases not matched to a gene. The germline V gene encodes CDR1 MNHEY and CDR2 SMNVEV (reference sequence). The CDR3, as DNA: TGTGCCAGCAGGCCCGGGACAGGGTCTATATATGGCTACACCTTC. This sequence encodes CASRPGTGSIYGYTF.

This rearrangement joins TRBV5-1 to TRBJ2-3; D is uncertain. V lost 0 bases and J 4 bases, leaving 12 bases between the germline ends. The germline V gene encodes CDR1 SGHRS and CDR2 YFSETQ. The CDR3 contains 15 residues. The DNA of the CDR3 is TGCGCCAGCAGCTTGGGCAGGCAGGCCCCAGATACGCAGTATTTT. Translation gives CASSLGRQAPDTQYF.

The chain recombines TRBV3-1 (or the pseudogene TRBV3-2) with TRBJ2-1; 11 bases align to TRBD1. Trimming removed 5 bases from V and 12 bases from J; junction bases left unmatched: 9. Germline-derived CDR1 and CDR2 are LGHDT and YNNKEL (reference sequence). This CDR3 contains 14 residues. In DNA, the CDR3 is TGTGCCAGCAGCTCCGGGACAGGGGGTGGGGTGCAGTTCTTC. Residues: CASSSGTGGGVQFF.